Described below is a single T cell receptor beta chain sequence and its context. Its antigen has not been determined. No base-level quality is on record; no much larger clone is a single base apart. The sequencer was an Illumina HiSeq 1500. TCRdb reran the public reads through fastp at Q25 and MiXCR, keeping productive beta chains. Each CDR3 protein gets just one entry, which takes the most common genes and DNA from the rows behind it. The sample table lists 150,000 to 200,000 distinct CDR3 sequences, under 30% of them with a count of one. Approximately 30% of the sample rests with the top ten. This entry comes from a study of T cell repertoires in cytomegalovirus infection (dated by TCRdb to the late 2010s). Broadly, across the study: Donor HLA type was relevant to the analysis, as public TCR beta signatures indicated carriage of CMV infection together with the matching HLA type. General findings and caveats noted by the study authors: In both this cohort and an independent cohort of 350 or so donors, the cumulative frequency of public TCR beta family members distinguished carriers of CMV infection plus the relevant HLA type. The ex vivo response was dominated by HLA-C-restricted CMV-specific TCR beta clonotypes, which also provided the single most frequent clonotype in two of eight donors.

Its CDR3 holds 15 amino acids, cysteine through phenylalanine. CDR3 DNA only is kept here, 45 bases in frame from base 1. CDR1 is given as SGHTA and CDR2 as FQGTGA, both from the germline V gene. After removal of 5 bases from V and 0 bases from J, the junction retains 2 bases not matched to a gene. The clonotype originates from a human donor in good health (CMV status not recorded). Some clones in this sample may be carry-over from other donors' samples. Recombination connected TRBV7-3 to TRBJ2-3; 10 bases in the middle match TRBD1. Sequencing input: PBMCs. The CDR3 amino acid sequence is: CASSRQGASTDTQYF. The DNA sequence is TGTGCCAGCAGCCGACAGGGGGCGAGCACAGATACGCAGTATTTT.